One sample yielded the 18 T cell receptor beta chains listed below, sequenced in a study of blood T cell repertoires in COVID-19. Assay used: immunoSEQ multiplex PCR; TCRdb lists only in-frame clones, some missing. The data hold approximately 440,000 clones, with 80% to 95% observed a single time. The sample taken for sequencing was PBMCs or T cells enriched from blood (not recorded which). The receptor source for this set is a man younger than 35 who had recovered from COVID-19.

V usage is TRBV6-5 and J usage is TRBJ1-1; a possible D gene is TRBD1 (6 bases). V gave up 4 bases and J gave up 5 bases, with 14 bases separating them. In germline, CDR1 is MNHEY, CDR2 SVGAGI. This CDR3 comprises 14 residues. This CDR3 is CASSLYRVGTEAFF. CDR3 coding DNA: TGTGCCAGCAGTTTATACAGGGTCGGTACTGAAGCTTTCTTT.

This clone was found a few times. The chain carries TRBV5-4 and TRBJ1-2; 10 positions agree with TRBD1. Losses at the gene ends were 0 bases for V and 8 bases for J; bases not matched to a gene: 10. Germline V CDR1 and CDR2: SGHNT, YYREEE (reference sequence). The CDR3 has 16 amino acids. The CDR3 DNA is TGTGCCAGCAGCTTGGCCGGAATAGGGACAGGGGACGGCTACACCTTC. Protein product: CASSLAGIGTGDGYTF.

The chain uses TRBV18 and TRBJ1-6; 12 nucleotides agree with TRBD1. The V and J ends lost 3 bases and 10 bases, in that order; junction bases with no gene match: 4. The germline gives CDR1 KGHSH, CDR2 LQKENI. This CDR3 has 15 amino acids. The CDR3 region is CASSPRDRGLSPLHF. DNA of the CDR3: TGTGCCAGCTCACCCCGGGACAGGGGGCTATCACCCCTCCACTTT. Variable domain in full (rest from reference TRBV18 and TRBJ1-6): NAGVMQNPRHLVRRRGQEARLRCSPMKGHSHVYWYRQLPEEGLKFMVYLQKENIIDESGMPKERFSAEFPKEGPSILRIQQVVRGDSAAYFCASSPRDRGLSPLHFGNGTRLTVT.

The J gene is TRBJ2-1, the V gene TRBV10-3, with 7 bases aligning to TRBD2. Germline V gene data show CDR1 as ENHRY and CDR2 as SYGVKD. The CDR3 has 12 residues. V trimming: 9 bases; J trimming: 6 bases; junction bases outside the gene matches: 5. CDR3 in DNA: TGTGCCATAAGCGGGACGCTCAATGAGCAGTTCTTC. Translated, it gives CAISGTLNEQFF.

The CDR3 here is CASSPGITQETQYF. CDR3 DNA: TGCGCCAGCAGCCCAGGGATCACCCAAGAGACCCAGTACTTC. V and J are TRBV5-1 and TRBJ2-5; D might be TRBD1 (5 bases). The germline V gene has CDR1 SGHRS and CDR2 YFSETQ. CDR3 length: 14 residues. V was trimmed by 4 bases and J by 1 base, leaving 11 bases between them. The full variable domain, completed using reference TRBV5-1 and TRBJ2-5, is KAGVTQTPRYLIKTRGQQVTLSCSPISGHRSVSWYQQTPGQGLQFLFEYFSETQRNKGNFPGRFSGRQFSNSRSEMNVSTLELGDSALYLCASSPGITQETQYFGPGTRLLVL.

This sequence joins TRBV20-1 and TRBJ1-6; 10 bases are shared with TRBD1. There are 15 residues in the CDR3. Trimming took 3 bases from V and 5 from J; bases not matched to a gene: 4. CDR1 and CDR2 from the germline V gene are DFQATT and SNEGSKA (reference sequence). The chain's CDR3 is CSASTTGGNNSPLHF. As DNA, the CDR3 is TGCAGTGCTAGTACGACAGGGGGCAATAATTCACCCCTCCACTTT.

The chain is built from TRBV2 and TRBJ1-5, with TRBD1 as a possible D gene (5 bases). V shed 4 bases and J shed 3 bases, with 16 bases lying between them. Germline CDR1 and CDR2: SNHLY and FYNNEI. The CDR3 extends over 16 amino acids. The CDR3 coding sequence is TGTGCCAGCAGTGGAAGGGAGGGGTGGTACAATCAGCCCCAGCATTTT. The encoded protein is CASSGREGWYNQPQHF.

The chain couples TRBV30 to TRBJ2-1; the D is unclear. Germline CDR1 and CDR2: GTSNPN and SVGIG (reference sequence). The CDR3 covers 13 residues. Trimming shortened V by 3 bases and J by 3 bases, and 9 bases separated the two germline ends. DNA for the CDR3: TGTGCCTGGAGCAAGACATACTACAATGAGCAGTTCTTC. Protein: CAWSKTYYNEQFF.

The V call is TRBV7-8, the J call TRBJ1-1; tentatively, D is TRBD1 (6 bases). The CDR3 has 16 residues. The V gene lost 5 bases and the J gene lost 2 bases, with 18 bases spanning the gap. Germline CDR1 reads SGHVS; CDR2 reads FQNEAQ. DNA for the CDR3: TGTGCCAGCAGCCGACATGACAGGTTGTCTAACACTGAAGCTTTCTTT. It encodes CASSRHDRLSNTEAFF.

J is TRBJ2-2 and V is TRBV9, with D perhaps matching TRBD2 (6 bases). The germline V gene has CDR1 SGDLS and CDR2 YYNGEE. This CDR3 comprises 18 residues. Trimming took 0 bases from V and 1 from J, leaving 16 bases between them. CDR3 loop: CASSVEGATSGNTGELFF. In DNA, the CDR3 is TGTGCCAGCAGCGTAGAAGGGGCGACTAGTGGGAACACCGGGGAGCTGTTTTTT.

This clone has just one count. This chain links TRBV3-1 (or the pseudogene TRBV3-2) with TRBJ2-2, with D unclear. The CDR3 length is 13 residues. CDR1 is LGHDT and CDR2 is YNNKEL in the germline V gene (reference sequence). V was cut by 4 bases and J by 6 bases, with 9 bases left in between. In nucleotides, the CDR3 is TGTGCCAGCAGCCCAGTGTCTCCCGGGGAGCTGTTTTTT. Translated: CASSPVSPGELFF.

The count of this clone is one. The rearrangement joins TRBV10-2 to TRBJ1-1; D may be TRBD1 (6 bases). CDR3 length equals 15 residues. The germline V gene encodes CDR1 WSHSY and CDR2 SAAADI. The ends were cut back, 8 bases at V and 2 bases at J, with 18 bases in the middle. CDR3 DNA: TGCGCCAGCGGGGGGGGCACAGTTATTAACACTGAAGCTTTCTTT. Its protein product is CASGGGTVINTEAFF.

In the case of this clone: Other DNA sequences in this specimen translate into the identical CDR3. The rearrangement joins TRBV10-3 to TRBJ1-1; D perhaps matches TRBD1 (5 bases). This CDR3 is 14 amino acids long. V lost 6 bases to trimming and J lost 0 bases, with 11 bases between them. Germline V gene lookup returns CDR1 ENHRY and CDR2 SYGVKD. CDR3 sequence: CAISGTGMNTEAFF. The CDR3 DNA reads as TGTGCCATCAGCGGGACTGGGATGAACACTGAAGCTTTCTTT.

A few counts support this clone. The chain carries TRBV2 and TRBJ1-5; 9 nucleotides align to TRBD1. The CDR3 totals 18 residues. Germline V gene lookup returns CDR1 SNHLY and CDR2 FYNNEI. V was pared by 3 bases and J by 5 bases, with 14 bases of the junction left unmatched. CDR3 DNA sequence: TGTGCCAGCAGTGAGGTTGGGCCTAGACAGGGGGGCTATCAGCCCCAGCATTTT. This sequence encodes CASSEVGPRQGGYQPQHF.

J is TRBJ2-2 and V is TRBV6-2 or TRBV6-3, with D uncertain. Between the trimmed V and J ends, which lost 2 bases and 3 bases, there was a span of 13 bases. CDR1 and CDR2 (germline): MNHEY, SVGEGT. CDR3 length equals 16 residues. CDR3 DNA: TGTGCCAGCAGTTACGGTCGGTTTCGGGACACCGGGGAGCTGTTTTTT. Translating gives CASSYGRFRDTGELFF.

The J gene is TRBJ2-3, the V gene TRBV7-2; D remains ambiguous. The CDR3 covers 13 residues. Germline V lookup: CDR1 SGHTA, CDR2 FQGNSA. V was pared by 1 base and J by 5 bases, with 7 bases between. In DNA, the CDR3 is TGTGCCAGCAGCTTAGGGCCGCTAGATACGCAGTATTTT. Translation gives CASSLGPLDTQYF. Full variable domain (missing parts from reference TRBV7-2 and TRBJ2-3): GAGVSQSPSNKVTEKGKDVELRCDPISGHTALYWYRQSLGQGLEFLIYFQGNSAPDKSGLPSDRFSAERTGGSVSTLTIQRTQQEDSAVYLCASSLGPLDTQYFGPGTRLTVL.

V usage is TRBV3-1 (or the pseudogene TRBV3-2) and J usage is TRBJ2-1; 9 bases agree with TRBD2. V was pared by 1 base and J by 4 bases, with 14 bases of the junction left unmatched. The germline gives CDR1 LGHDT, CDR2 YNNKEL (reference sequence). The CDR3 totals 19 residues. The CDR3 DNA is TGTGCCAGCAGCCAAGGAGGAGCGGGAGGAGGGTCGCGGTACAATGAGCAGTTCTTC. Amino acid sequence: CASSQGGAGGGSRYNEQFF.

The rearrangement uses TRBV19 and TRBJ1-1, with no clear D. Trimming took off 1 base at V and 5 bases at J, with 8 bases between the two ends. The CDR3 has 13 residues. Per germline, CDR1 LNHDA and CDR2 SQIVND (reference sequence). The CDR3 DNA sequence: TGTGCCAGTAGTATAGTCGCGAGGACTGAAGCTTTCTTT. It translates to CASSIVARTEAFF.